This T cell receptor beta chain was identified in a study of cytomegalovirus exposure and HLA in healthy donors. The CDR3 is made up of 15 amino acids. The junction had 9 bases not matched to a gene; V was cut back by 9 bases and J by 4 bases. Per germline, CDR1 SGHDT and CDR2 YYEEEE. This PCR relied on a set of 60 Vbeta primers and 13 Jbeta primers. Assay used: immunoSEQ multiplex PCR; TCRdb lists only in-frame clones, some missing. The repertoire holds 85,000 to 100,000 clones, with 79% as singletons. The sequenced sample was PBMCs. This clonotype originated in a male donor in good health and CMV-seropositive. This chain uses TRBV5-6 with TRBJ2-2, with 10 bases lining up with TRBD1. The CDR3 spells CANSRQGAGTGELFF. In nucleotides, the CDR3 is TGTGCCAACAGTCGACAGGGGGCTGGCACCGGGGAGCTGTTTTTT.